Listed below are T cell receptor beta chains from one sample, sequenced in a study of T-cell memory formation after mild COVID-19. TCRdb redid the calling of the 5' RACE reads with MiXCR, one entry per CDR3 protein. The data show hundreds of thousands of distinct CDR3 sequences, with over 15% seen just once and 9% to 15% held by the top ten. Material for sequencing was PBMCs or a T cell subset sorted from them (not recorded which). The receptors were gathered from an adult woman who had mild COVID-19 (a few samples of this study predate the infection). Cell type and time point are not known. The CDR3 runs from the conserved cysteine through the conserved F or W. D genes are given only for firm matches. Clone size is stated in some rows and not others, as once, few, many or a class when expanded.

j_call d_call v_call clone_size cdr3_nt cdr3_aa
TRBJ2-4 NA TRBV7-2 few TGTGCCAGCAGCCCCGCACGAAACATTCAGTACTTC CASSPARNIQYF
TRBJ2-7 TRBD2 TRBV12-3/TRBV12-4 few TGTGCCAGCCGGCTAGCGGGATCGGGGGAGCAGTACTTC CASRLAGSGEQYF
TRBJ2-7 NA TRBV4-1 NA TGCGCCAGCAGCCAAGTCGTCACGGAACCTGATTACGAGCAGTACTTC CASSQVVTEPDYEQYF
TRBJ2-3 NA TRBV6-2/TRBV6-3 NA TGTGCCAGCAGTTACGAGGGAGTTCGGTATTTT CASSYEGVRYF
TRBJ1-5 NA TRBV7-8 few TGTGCCAGCAGCTTAAGTTGGCAGAGCAATCAGCCCCAGCATTTT CASSLSWQSNQPQHF
TRBJ2-7 NA TRBV4-2 few TGTGCCAGCAGCGACCGGGACAACTCCTACGAGCAGTACTTC CASSDRDNSYEQYF
TRBJ2-1 NA TRBV10-3 NA TGTGCCATCAGAGAACAACAGAGCTCCTACAATGAGCAGTTCTTC CAIREQQSSYNEQFF
TRBJ2-1 NA TRBV10-3 NA TGTGCCATCAGTGACGGCTATGAGCAGTTCTTC CAISDGYEQFF
TRBJ1-1 NA TRBV15 few TGTGCCACCAGCAGAGAGGGGGGGGGCCGATCTGAAGCTTTCTTT CATSREGGGRSEAFF
TRBJ1-5 NA TRBV18 NA TGTGCCAGCTCACCAACCCCAGGGGCCGGCAATCAGCCCCAGCATTTT CASSPTPGAGNQPQHF
TRBJ2-1 TRBD2 TRBV6-2/TRBV6-3 NA TGTGCCAGCAGTTATACAAGCGGGGAGCTGCGGGTCGAGCAGTTCTTC CASSYTSGELRVEQFF
TRBJ1-6 TRBD1 TRBV5-1 many TGCGCCAGCAGCTTTGACAGGGGAACACCCCTCCACTTT CASSFDRGTPLHF
TRBJ2-7 TRBD2 TRBV7-9 NA TGTGCCAGCAGCTCCCTCTTAATAGCGGGAGGGTCCGGGCAGTACTTC CASSSLLIAGGSGQYF
TRBJ2-3 TRBD1 TRBV5-5 NA TGTGCCAGCAGCTTGTTGACAGGGCGTTCAGATACGCAGTATTTT CASSLLTGRSDTQYF
TRBJ2-1 TRBD1 TRBV5-1 many TGCGCCAGCAGCCCCCGGGACAGGGCTTACAATGAGCAGTTCTTC CASSPRDRAYNEQFF
TRBJ2-3 NA TRBV7-6 NA TGTGCCAGCAGCTTAGAAGCGGACAGCACAGATACGCAGTATTTT CASSLEADSTDTQYF
TRBJ1-3 TRBD1 TRBV12-3/TRBV12-4 few TGTGCCAGCAGTTTTGAGGGGGCGCCTGGAAACACCATATATTTT CASSFEGAPGNTIYF
TRBJ2-5 NA TRBV29-1 NA TGCAGCCTATGGTGGGCGGAGACCCAGTACTTC CSLWWAETQYF
TRBJ1-4 NA TRBV11-2 NA TGTGCCAGCAGCTTAGGGGCCAGTTATAATGAAAAACTGTTTTTT CASSLGASYNEKLFF
TRBJ2-7 NA TRBV7-9 many TGTGCCAGCAGCTTAGTAGCAGGGGCGTACGAGCAGTACTTC CASSLVAGAYEQYF
TRBJ1-4 NA TRBV5-1 NA TGCTCCAGCAGCTCAGCGTCGACTAATGAAAAACTGTTTTTT CSSSSASTNEKLFF
TRBJ2-7 TRBD1 TRBV18 NA TGTGCCAGCTCACCACCCCTTGGGACAGGACCCTACGAGCAGTACTTC CASSPPLGTGPYEQYF
TRBJ2-2 TRBD1 TRBV12-3/TRBV12-4 few TGTGCCAGCAGTCCAGGGGGCATCCGGACCGGGGAGCTGTTTTTT CASSPGGIRTGELFF
TRBJ2-1 TRBD2 TRBV7-9 NA TGTGCCAGCAGCTCCCAGAGGGGACTAGCGGGGCTGAATGAGCAGTTCTTC CASSSQRGLAGLNEQFF
TRBJ2-7 TRBD1 TRBV7-2 few TGTGCCAGCAGCCTCCAGGGGGCAGGGGTCTCATACGAGCAGTACTTC CASSLQGAGVSYEQYF
TRBJ1-2 TRBD1 TRBV9 NA TGTGCCAGCAGCGTCGGGACAGCCGACATCTATGGCTACACCTTC CASSVGTADIYGYTF
TRBJ1-2 TRBD1 TRBV10-3 few TGTGCCATCAGCGGGGGACAGGACCAAAACTATGGCTACACCTTC CAISGGQDQNYGYTF
TRBJ1-1 TRBD1 TRBV7-9 NA TGTGCCAGCAGCGCCAGGGACAGACACACTGAAGCTTTCTTT CASSARDRHTEAFF
TRBJ1-1 NA TRBV30 NA TGTGCCTGGAGTGTACAAGGGGGGGTAATGGAAGCTTTCTTT CAWSVQGGVMEAFF
TRBJ2-7 TRBD2 TRBV7-2 NA TGTGCCAGCAGCTCAACCGGGACTAGCAAAGGGCGGTACTTC CASSSTGTSKGRYF
TRBJ2-7 NA TRBV7-2 NA TGTGCCAGCACCTCACCCAACCGCCTGGCGACAAGGGGAGTACGATCCTACGAGCAGTACTTC CASTSPNRLATRGVRSYEQYF
TRBJ1-5 TRBD1 TRBV7-8 NA TGTGCCAGCAGCTTAGTGGGGACAGGGGGAAGGGATCAGCCCCAGCATTTT CASSLVGTGGRDQPQHF
TRBJ2-7 TRBD2 TRBV12-3/TRBV12-4 many TGTGCCAGCAGTCCCGGGACTAGCGGGGGCCCCTTTATTAGCGAGCAGTACTTC CASSPGTSGGPFISEQYF
TRBJ2-3 TRBD2 TRBV4-3 NA TGCGCCAGCAGCCAAGATGTCACTAGCGGTAGCACAGATACGCAGTATTTT CASSQDVTSGSTDTQYF
TRBJ1-1 NA TRBV4-3 few TGCGCCAGCAGCCAAGATTCGGGGGCGCCGAACACTGAAGCTTTCTTT CASSQDSGAPNTEAFF